Listed below are T cell receptor beta chains from one sample, sequenced in a study of metastatic and nonmetastatic thyroid tumors. Using MiXCR, TCRdb re-called clones from the PCR reads. The data hold approximately 20,000 clones, with approximately 20% observed a single time. The sequenced sample was tumor tissue. The receptors derive from a female donor with papillary thyroid cancer or a benign thyroid nodule (not recorded which). Some clones in this sample may be carry-over from other donors' samples. CDR3s include the opening cysteine and the closing phenylalanine or tryptophan. The order of the fields is V gene, clone size, J gene, D gene, CDR3 DNA, CDR3 protein. The D gene is left open where the match is weak. Size is stated for part of the rows, as once, few or many counts, or as a class when the clone is expanded.

TRBV6-1	.	TRBJ1-1	.	TGTGCCAGCAGTGAAAAAGAGAACACTGAAGCTTTCTTT	CASSEKENTEAFF
TRBV6-4	many	TRBJ2-1	TRBD2	TGTGCCAGCATTAAAGCGGGAGGGCAGTACAATGAGCAGTTCTTC	CASIKAGGQYNEQFF
TRBV27	many	TRBJ2-6	TRBD1	TGTGCCAGCAAGTCGGACAGGGTTGGGGCCAACGTCCTGACTTTC	CASKSDRVGANVLTF
TRBV28	many	TRBJ2-7	TRBD1	TGTGCCAGCAGTTTACGACAGGGGGCGAGGGAGCAGTACTTC	CASSLRQGAREQYF
TRBV5-5	many	TRBJ2-7	.	TGTGCCAGCAGCTTGTGGGGCCAGGGGGGCTACGAGCAATACTTC	CASSLWGQGGYEQYF
TRBV19	few	TRBJ2-7	.	TGTGCCAGTAGTATTGGGACGGTGACCTACGAGCAGTACTTC	CASSIGTVTYEQYF
TRBV20-1	.	TRBJ2-3	TRBD2	TGCATTGGGGTGTCTAGCGGGAGCACAGATACGCAGTATTTT	CIGVSSGSTDTQYF
TRBV11-3	.	TRBJ2-2	.	TGTGCCAGCAGCTTATTTAGCACCGGGGAGCTGTTTTTT	CASSLFSTGELFF
TRBV19	many	TRBJ2-2	TRBD2	TGTGCCAGCAAAACTAGCGGGAGTCTGGTCACCGGGGAGCTGTTTTTT	CASKTSGSLVTGELFF
TRBV11-2	many	TRBJ2-1	.	TGTGCCAGCAGCCCGGCTATTGGCGATGAGCAGTTCTTC	CASSPAIGDEQFF
TRBV20-1	once	TRBJ2-3	TRBD1	TGCAGTGCTAGTGACAGGGGCACCGACACAGATACGCAGTATTTT	CSASDRGTDTDTQYF
TRBV10-2	many	TRBJ1-2	.	TGCGCCAGCAGTGAGTCGTTCCTAACGAGCAATGGCTACACCTTC	CASSESFLTSNGYTF
TRBV12-3/TRBV12-4	medium-sized	TRBJ2-1	TRBD2	TGTGCCAGCAGTCCTGAGGGACTAGCGGGAGGCGAGCAGTTCTTC	CASSPEGLAGGEQFF
TRBV27	.	TRBJ2-1	TRBD2	TGTGCCAGCAGCTCTAGCGGATCCTACAATGAGCAGTTCTTC	CASSSSGSYNEQFF